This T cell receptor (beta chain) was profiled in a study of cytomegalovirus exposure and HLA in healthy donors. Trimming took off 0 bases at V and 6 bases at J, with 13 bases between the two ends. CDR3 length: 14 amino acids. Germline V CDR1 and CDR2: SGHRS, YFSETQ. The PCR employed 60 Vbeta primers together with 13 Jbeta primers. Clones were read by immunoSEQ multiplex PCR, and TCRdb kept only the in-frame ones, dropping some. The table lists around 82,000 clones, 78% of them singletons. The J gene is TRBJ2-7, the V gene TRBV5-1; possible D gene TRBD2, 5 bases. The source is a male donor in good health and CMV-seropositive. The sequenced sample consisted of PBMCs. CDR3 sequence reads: CASSLGGSFSEQYF. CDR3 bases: TGCGCCAGCAGCTTGGGAGGGAGCTTTAGCGAGCAGTACTTC.